The 25 T cell receptor beta chains below all came from one sample that was sequenced in a study of blood T cell repertoires in COVID-19 (dated by TCRdb to 2020 to 2021). Library preparation employed the immunoSEQ multiplex PCR assay. The immuneACCESS repertoire file appears here via TCRdb, limited to in-frame rearrangements. These files lack a portion of the clones; in checked studies, under half of the deficit traces to unresolved V genes, and the cause of the others is not known. The sample table shows about 40,000 clones, and 88% are seen once. Of the sample, roughly 10% is held by the ten largest clones. The sequenced sample consisted of peripheral blood. These receptor sequences come from a woman aged 65 to 85 with acute or convalescent COVID-19.

The V and J genes are TRBV28 and TRBJ2-3; tentatively, D is TRBD1 (5 bases). The CDR3 is made up of 14 amino acids. Trimming cost V 4 bases and J 0 bases, with 8 bases left between them. Germline assignment: CDR1 MDHEN and CDR2 SYDVKM. CDR3 sequence: CASSSQVSTDTQYF. The DNA for the CDR3 is TGTGCCAGCAGTTCACAGGTTAGCACAGATACGCAGTATTTT.

The chain carries TRBV7-6 and TRBJ1-3; D gene uncertain. CDR1 and CDR2 (germline): SGHVS, FNYEAQ. Trimming removed 1 base at V and 2 bases at J, with 12 bases between. The CDR3 is made up of 16 amino acids. This CDR3 is CASSLVVSGTGNTIYF. CDR3 in DNA: TGTGCCAGCAGCTTAGTGGTATCGGGGACTGGAAACACCATATATTTT.

The chain has TRBV7-3 and TRBJ1-1; TRBD1 might be the D (5 bases). The CDR3 is 13 residues long. Germline V CDR1 and CDR2: SGHTA, FQGTGA. V gave up 3 bases and J gave up 1 base, with 6 bases separating them. The CDR3 nucleotides read TGTGCCAGCAGCTTCGGGGGGAACACTGAAGCTTTCTTT. As protein: CASSFGGNTEAFF. Variable domain in full (rest from reference TRBV7-3 and TRBJ1-1): GAGVSQTPSNKVTEKGKYVELRCDPISGHTALYWYRQSLGQGPEFLIYFQGTGAADDSGLPNDRFFAVRPEGSVSTLKIQRTERGDSAVYLCASSFGGNTEAFFGQGTRLTVV.

This chain uses TRBV7-2 with TRBJ1-4; no reliable D call. The CDR3 runs to 16 residues. Germline V gene lookup returns CDR1 SGHTA and CDR2 FQGNSA. V lost 1 base to trimming and J lost 7 bases, with 16 bases between them. As DNA, the CDR3 is TGTGCCAGCAGCTTAGTTCGGTCGGCAGGCTTTGAAAAACTGTTTTTT. Its translation is CASSLVRSAGFEKLFF. Complete variable domain (other parts from reference TRBV7-2 and TRBJ1-4): GAGVSQSPSNKVTEKGKDVELRCDPISGHTALYWYRQSLGQGLEFLIYFQGNSAPDKSGLPSDRFSAERTGGSVSTLTIQRTQQEDSAVYLCASSLVRSAGFEKLFFGSGTQLSVL.

V usage is TRBV19 and J usage is TRBJ2-5, with TRBD1 identical over 7 bases. The CDR3 spans 15 residues. The J segment lost 4 bases and the V segment lost 4 bases, leaving 9 bases of the junction unmatched. The germline gives CDR1 LNHDA, CDR2 SQIVND (reference sequence). The CDR3 spells CASSTKGANLETQYF. The CDR3 DNA reads TGTGCCAGTAGTACCAAGGGGGCGAATTTAGAGACCCAGTACTTC.

This sequence joins TRBV6-5 and TRBJ1-4; no clear D gene. This CDR3 spans 15 amino acids. The ends were cut back, 2 bases at V and 6 bases at J, with 13 bases in the middle. CDR1 MNHEY and CDR2 SVGAGI come from the germline V gene. The CDR3 loop reads CASSYGWENDEKLFF. The CDR3 DNA reads TGTGCCAGCAGTTACGGGTGGGAGAACGATGAAAAACTGTTTTTT.

The chain links TRBV12-3 or TRBV12-4 to TRBJ2-7, with D possibly matching TRBD2 (5 bases). The CDR3 extends over 13 amino acids. Trimming shortened V by 7 bases and J by 4 bases, and 14 bases separated the two germline ends. DNA of the CDR3: TGTGCCAGCAACCATGGAGGCCGGTACGAGCAGTACGTC. It yields the protein CASNHGGRYEQYV.

The V and J genes are TRBV15 and TRBJ2-3; 12 bases line up with TRBD2. With V trimmed by 0 bases and J by 1 base, 5 bases remained unmatched. The CDR3 contains 18 residues. CDR1 is LNHNV and CDR2 is YYDKDF in the germline V gene (reference sequence). The CDR3 DNA reads as TGTGCCACCAGCAGAGACAGGACTAGCGGGGTGGGCACAGATACGCAGTATTTT. Residues: CATSRDRTSGVGTDTQYF.

The J gene is TRBJ2-7, the V gene TRBV12-3 or TRBV12-4, with D perhaps matching TRBD2 (6 bases). The V end lost 4 bases, the J end lost 7 bases, and 11 bases lay between the germline ends. The CDR3 has 12 amino acids. CDR3 DNA sequence: TGTGCCAGCAGTTCGAATGGGAGGGAGCAGTACGTC. It is translated as CASSSNGREQYV.

This rearrangement joins TRBV29-1 to TRBJ2-7; possibly TRBD1 for D (5 bases). Germline V gene sequence: CDR1 SQVTM, CDR2 ANQGSEA. The CDR3 runs 11 residues. V lost 6 bases to trimming and J lost 5 bases, with 11 bases between them. CDR3 sequence: CSVSEGDEQYV. Written as DNA, the CDR3 is TGCAGCGTATCAGAAGGGGACGAGCAGTACGTC.

This clone occurred once. The genes are TRBV6-1 and TRBJ1-1; TRBD1 agrees at 11 bases. The germline CDR1 and CDR2 sequences are MNHNS and SASEGT. CDR3 length: 17 residues. Trimming at V came to 2 bases and at J to 4 bases, leaving 9 bases not matched to a gene. The CDR3 DNA reads TGTGCCAGCAGTGAATTGTCTGGGACAGGGGGAGGCACTGAAGCTTTCTTT. This sequence encodes CASSELSGTGGGTEAFF.

The chain is built from TRBV6-6 and TRBJ2-7, with 10 bases that match TRBD2. The germline CDR1 and CDR2 sequences are MNHNY and SVGAGI (reference sequence). The CDR3 extends over 15 amino acids. Trimming removed 5 bases from V and 7 bases from J; junction bases left unmatched: 11. CDR3 protein: CASSRNGLGLAEQYV. The CDR3 DNA reads as TGTGCCAGCAGTCGGAACGGGCTGGGACTAGCGGAGCAGTACGTC.

The chain has TRBV27 and TRBJ1-6; perhaps TRBD1 as D (5 bases). This CDR3 has 15 residues. Germline V gene data show CDR1 as MNHEY and CDR2 as SMNVEV (reference sequence). The germline V and J ends were trimmed by 6 bases and 0 bases, with 9 bases remaining between them. CDR3: CASSGGGSYNSPLHF. The CDR3 DNA reads as TGTGCCAGCAGCGGGGGGGGCTCCTATAATTCACCCCTCCACTTT.

This clone was picked up one time. V gene TRBV29-1 combines with J gene TRBJ1-5, with a possible D match to TRBD1 (5 bases). The CDR3 runs 13 residues. Germline values: CDR1 SQVTM, CDR2 ANQGSEA. V lost 4 bases to trimming and J lost 1 base, with 8 bases between them. The DNA for the CDR3 is TGCAGCGTTGGTCAGGGAAGCAATCAGCCCCAGCATTTT. Translated: CSVGQGSNQPQHF.

This clone was found once. The chain couples TRBV4-3 to TRBJ1-4; D is unclear. CDR1 and CDR2 (germline): LGHNA, YSLEER. The CDR3 length is 15 residues. Trimming removed 6 bases from V and 5 bases from J, with 16 bases in between. The CDR3 region is CASRKDWVPNEKLFF. DNA for the CDR3: TGCGCCAGCAGAAAAGACTGGGTCCCAAATGAAAAACTGTTTTTT.

The chain carries TRBV5-1 and TRBJ2-1, with 11 bases aligning to TRBD1. In germline, CDR1 is SGHRS, CDR2 YFSETQ. The trim removed 4 bases at V and 10 bases at J, leaving 7 bases unmatched. The length of the CDR3 is 14 residues. CDR3 in amino acids: CASSPWDRGEEQFF. Written as DNA, the CDR3 is TGCGCCAGCAGCCCATGGGACAGGGGGGAGGAGCAGTTCTTC.

The gene calls are TRBV28 and TRBJ2-7, with D unclear. Germline V gene sequence: CDR1 MDHEN, CDR2 SYDVKM. The CDR3 sequence is 14 residues long. Trimming shortened V by 6 bases and J by 3 bases, and 15 bases separated the two germline ends. CDR3: CASRPGGGLYEQYV. The CDR3 DNA sequence: TGTGCCAGCAGGCCCGGTGGCGGCCTCTACGAGCAGTACGTC.

The chain is built from TRBV19 and TRBJ2-3; D is unresolved. The ends were cut back, 4 bases at V and 6 bases at J, with 11 bases in the middle. Looked up from germline, CDR1 is LNHDA and CDR2 is SQIVND (reference sequence). CDR3 size: 13 residues. DNA for the CDR3: TGTGCCAGTAGTACTAGACTCCGGGATACGCAGTATTTT. It translates to CASSTRLRDTQYF.

This chain connects TRBV5-1 to TRBJ1-1; TRBD1 matches 11 bases. Germline V CDR1 and CDR2: SGHRS, YFSETQ. The CDR3 totals 14 residues. J was trimmed by 5 bases and V by 9 bases; bases with no gene match: 9. CDR3 in DNA: TGCGCCACCTCAATCGGGACAGGGGGGACTGAAGCTTTCTTT. Protein sequence: CATSIGTGGTEAFF.

The chain has TRBV3-1 (or the pseudogene TRBV3-2) and TRBJ2-3; D possibly corresponds to TRBD2 (6 bases). V dropped 4 bases and J dropped 0 bases, with 14 bases sitting between them. The germline V gene encodes CDR1 LGHDT and CDR2 YNNKEL (reference sequence). The CDR3 spans 16 residues. DNA for the CDR3: TGTGCCAGCAGCCTCGGGGGAGCGGCTAGCACAGATACGCAGTATTTT. Protein product: CASSLGGAASTDTQYF.

This clone has more than one count but fewer than ten. The chain links TRBV13 to TRBJ2-5, with a weak D call TRBD2 (5 bases). CDR3 length: 14 amino acids. Germline lookup yields CDR1 PRHDT and CDR2 FYEKMQ (reference sequence). V was clipped by 4 bases and J by 3 bases, with 12 bases between them. In DNA form, the CDR3 reads TGTGCCAGCAGCTCCCCGCCAGCGGAAGAGACCCAGTACTTC. It is translated as CASSSPPAEETQYF.

This sequence joins TRBV25-1 and TRBJ2-2; D remains unclear. The CDR3 sequence is 12 residues long. Trimming cost V 7 bases and J 1 base, with 4 bases left between them. Germline assignment: CDR1 MGHDK and CDR2 SYGVNS. CDR3 in DNA: TGTGCCAGCACACAGAACACCGGGGAGCTGTTTTTT. Protein: CASTQNTGELFF.

This chain links TRBV11-1 with TRBJ2-3; the match to TRBD2 covers 8 bases. The ends lost 5 bases at V and 2 bases at J; junction bases unmatched: 6. The CDR3 has 15 residues. CDR1 SGHAT and CDR2 FQDESV come from the germline V gene (reference sequence). The CDR3 DNA follows: TGTGCCAGCAGCCCCGCAGCGGGAGCCACAGATACGCAGTATTTT. This translates into CASSPAAGATDTQYF.

The genes are TRBV24-1 and TRBJ2-5, with 11 positions matching TRBD2. Per germline, CDR1 KGHDR and CDR2 SFDVKD. Germline trimming cut 7 bases from V and 5 bases from J; bases unmatched to any gene: 8. The CDR3 runs 15 residues. DNA of the CDR3: TGTGCCACCAGCCCCTTAGCGGGGGGGATGGAGACCCAGTACTTC. Translated: CATSPLAGGMETQYF.

The rearrangement joins TRBV30 to TRBJ1-4; TRBD1 agrees at 9 bases. This CDR3 has 14 residues. V lost 7 bases and J lost 8; bases outside the gene matches: 11. Germline V gene data show CDR1 as GTSNPN and CDR2 as SVGIG (reference sequence). CDR3 residues: CALVTGTGNEKLFF. CDR3 nucleotides: TGTGCCTTGGTCACTGGGACAGGGAACGAAAAACTGTTTTTT.